These 29 T cell receptor beta chains share one sample of origin, sequenced in a study of T-cell reconstitution after alpha-beta-depleted transplantation in children. Unique molecular identifiers were incorporated during preparation of the TCRbeta library. From the PCR reads, TCRdb called clonotypes with MiXCR, one entry per CDR3 protein. The data contain 250,000 to 400,000 distinct CDR3 sequences, about a quarter of them singletons. Sequencing used PBMCs, mostly from graft donor cells, obtained 180 days after TCRalphabeta/CD19-depleted stem cell transplant. These receptors were collected from a male patient younger than 18 who had a stem cell transplant for acute lymphoblastic leukemia, so the T cells may come from the graft donor.

This clonotype has just a few counts. The CDR3 loop is CASSLAFVGGVSETQYF. CDR3 sequence (DNA): TGTGCCAGCAGCTTAGCGTTCGTTGGCGGGGTCTCAGAGACCCAGTACTTC. The chain links TRBV7-2 to TRBJ2-5; D perhaps matches TRBD2 (6 bases). The CDR3 contains 17 residues. Trimming stripped 0 bases from V and 4 bases from J, with 18 bases between. Germline V gene sequence: CDR1 SGHTA, CDR2 FQGNSA. Full variable domain (remainder filled in from reference TRBV7-2 and TRBJ2-5): GAGVSQSPSNKVTEKGKDVELRCDPISGHTALYWYRQSLGQGLEFLIYFQGNSAPDKSGLPSDRFSAERTGGSVSTLTIQRTQQEDSAVYLCASSLAFVGGVSETQYFGPGTRLLVL.

The rearrangement links TRBV18 to TRBJ2-1, with TRBD2 matching over 8 bases. V shed 3 bases and J 9 bases; nucleotides not matched to a gene: 13. Germline V gene sequence: CDR1 KGHSH, CDR2 LQKENI. CDR3 length: 16 amino acids. The CDR3 sequence: CASSPRAVGGRSEQFF. CDR3 DNA: TGTGCCAGCTCACCTCGGGCTGTTGGCGGGAGGAGTGAGCAGTTCTTC.

This clonotype was seen a few times. J is TRBJ2-4 and V is TRBV20-1; D is unresolved. V gave up 2 bases and J gave up 0 bases, with 11 bases separating them. There are 15 residues in the CDR3. The V gene's germline CDR1 is DFQATT and CDR2 SNEGSKA (reference sequence). CDR3 sequence (DNA): TGCAGTGCTAGACCCCTCCTGCTAGCCAAAAACATTCAGTACTTC. Its translation is CSARPLLLAKNIQYF.

The chain links TRBV20-1 to TRBJ2-7; 7 bases line up with TRBD1. CDR3 size: 18 residues. V shed 3 bases, J shed 3 bases, and the junction held 20 bases outside the gene matches. CDR1 is DFQATT and CDR2 is SNEGSKA in the germline V gene (reference sequence). The CDR3 sequence: CSASPPTGVYSDYYEQYF. In DNA, the CDR3 is TGCAGTGCTAGTCCCCCCACAGGGGTATACAGCGATTACTACGAGCAGTACTTC.

This clonotype has more than one count but fewer than ten. The chain uses TRBV20-1 and TRBJ1-2; D perhaps matches TRBD1 (6 bases). V dropped 3 bases and J dropped 6 bases, with 14 bases sitting between them. CDR3 size: 13 residues. The germline V gene encodes CDR1 DFQATT and CDR2 SNEGSKA (reference sequence). The CDR3 coding sequence is TGCAGTGCTAGGGGCAGGGGCCCCCATGGCTACACCTTC. It translates to CSARGRGPHGYTF.

This clonotype was observed a handful of times. The V and J genes are TRBV6-6 and TRBJ1-2, with unresolved D. CDR3 length: 13 residues. Germline V gives CDR1 MNHNY, CDR2 SVGAGI (reference sequence). Trimming stripped 4 bases from V and 4 bases from J, with 10 bases between. The CDR3: CASSSGRFYGYTF. As DNA, the CDR3 is TGTGCCAGCAGTTCGGGCAGGTTCTATGGCTACACCTTC.

This clonotype was counted between two and nine times. V gene TRBV12-3 or TRBV12-4 combines with J gene TRBJ1-6, with 7 nucleotides matching TRBD1. The CDR3 is 15 residues long. With 5 bases clipped from V and 6 bases from J, the junction kept 7 bases outside the gene matches. CDR3 in amino acids: CASSRQGGVNSPLHF. The CDR3 coding sequence is TGTGCCAGCAGTCGACAGGGAGGGGTTAATTCACCCCTCCACTTT.

The chain recombines TRBV20-1 with TRBJ2-1; 14 bases are shared with TRBD2. The germline CDR1 and CDR2 sequences are DFQATT and SNEGSKA (reference sequence). This CDR3 contains 14 residues. The J segment lost 9 bases and the V segment lost 6 bases, leaving 7 bases of the junction unmatched. The CDR3 nucleotides are TGCAGTGCACCACCGGGACTAGCGGGAGTTGAGCAGTTCTTC. Amino acid sequence: CSAPPGLAGVEQFF.

CDR3 DNA sequence: TGCGCCAGCAGCGTCGGGACAGCCCGCGTTCGTGAGACCCAGTACTTC. Residues: CASSVGTARVRETQYF. This sequence joins TRBV5-1 and TRBJ2-5, with 7 bases that match TRBD1. The V and J ends lost 4 bases and 5 bases, in that order; junction bases with no gene match: 14. Germline assignment: CDR1 SGHRS and CDR2 YFSETQ. CDR3 size: 16 residues.

The chain couples TRBV30 to TRBJ1-1; 7 bases map to TRBD1. Germline V gene lookup returns CDR1 GTSNPN and CDR2 SVGIG (reference sequence). The CDR3 consists of 12 residues. CDR3 coding DNA: TGTACGATCCACAGGGGGAACACTGAAGCTTTCTTT. Protein sequence: CTIHRGNTEAFF.

Written as DNA, the CDR3 is TGCAGTGCTAGAGGATGGGAGGGGAGGGCTTTCTTT. Translation gives CSARGWEGRAFF. The chain employs TRBV20-1 and TRBJ1-1; D may be TRBD1 (5 bases). This CDR3 is built from 12 residues. Deletions cut 1 base from V and 11 bases from J, with 14 bases between. Looked up from germline, CDR1 is DFQATT and CDR2 is SNEGSKA (reference sequence).

A few counts support this clonotype. CDR3 coding DNA: TGCGCCAGCCGGATGCGGGAGGCGAACACCGGGGAGCTGTTTTTT. This gives the protein CASRMREANTGELFF. The V and J genes are TRBV5-1 and TRBJ2-2, with 8 bases identical to TRBD2. The ends lost 7 bases at V and 0 bases at J; junction bases unmatched: 5. The germline CDR1 and CDR2 sequences are SGHRS and YFSETQ. CDR3 length: 15 residues.

A few counts support this clonotype. The V call is TRBV12-3 or TRBV12-4, the J call TRBJ2-3, with 10 bases identical to TRBD2. V gave up 7 bases and J gave up 6 bases; unmatched junction bases: 10. CDR3 size: 15 residues. This chain's CDR3 is CASKISGRRWDTQYF. The CDR3, as DNA: TGTGCCAGCAAGATTAGCGGGAGGCGGTGGGATACGCAGTATTTT.

This clonotype was found a few times. The J gene is TRBJ1-5, the V gene TRBV7-2; D remains unclear. CDR1 is SGHTA and CDR2 is FQGNSA in the germline V gene. The CDR3 extends over 15 amino acids. Trimming removed 5 bases at V and 6 bases at J, with 17 bases between. The CDR3 sequence is CASSLFRAEFQPQHF. The CDR3 coding sequence is TGTGCCAGCAGCCTCTTTAGGGCGGAGTTTCAGCCCCAGCATTTT.

The chain uses TRBV6-5 and TRBJ2-1, with D maybe TRBD2 (6 bases). CDR1 MNHEY and CDR2 SVGAGI come from the germline V gene. This CDR3 region has 15 residues. V was pared by 0 bases and J by 7 bases, with 13 bases between. CDR3 sequence: CASSYSPYAGNEQFF. The CDR3 DNA is TGTGCCAGCAGTTACTCGCCCTACGCGGGAAATGAGCAGTTCTTC.

At least ten counts were recorded for this clonotype. The chain links TRBV6-4 to TRBJ1-1, with TRBD1 identical over 11 bases. Unmatched junction bases numbered 20, after V lost 5 bases and J lost 6 bases. The CDR3 loop spans 19 amino acids. The germline V gene encodes CDR1 MRHNA and CDR2 SNTAGT. CDR3 sequence reads: CASSLTPGTGGWVGPEAFF. The CDR3 region has the DNA TGTGCCAGCAGTCTTACCCCCGGGACAGGGGGGTGGGTAGGTCCTGAAGCTTTCTTT.

The chain employs TRBV12-3 or TRBV12-4 and TRBJ1-6; D not certain. Trimming cost V 3 bases and J 10 bases, with 10 bases left between them. The CDR3 extends over 13 amino acids. CDR3 protein: CASSFQKNSPLHF. As DNA, the CDR3 is TGTGCCAGCAGTTTTCAGAAAAACTCACCCCTCCACTTT.

This clonotype turned up a few times. The chain combines TRBV12-3 or TRBV12-4 with TRBJ2-2; no clear D gene. This CDR3 is built from 15 residues. V lost 1 base, J lost 6 bases, and 12 bases lay in between. CDR3 sequence: CASSLEGSGAGELFF. The CDR3, as DNA: TGTGCCAGCAGTTTAGAGGGCAGTGGCGCCGGGGAGCTGTTTTTT.

This clonotype was detected a few times. This chain uses TRBV27 with TRBJ2-5; D gene uncertain. Germline CDR1 reads MNHEY; CDR2 reads SMNVEV (reference sequence). Trimming removed 1 base from V and 3 bases from J, with 6 bases in between. CDR3 length: 13 amino acids. CDR3: CASSLWSEETQYF. The DNA for the CDR3 is TGTGCCAGCAGTTTATGGTCAGAAGAGACCCAGTACTTC.

V gene TRBV3-1 combines with J gene TRBJ2-7; TRBD2 matches at 7 bases. In germline, CDR1 is LGHDT, CDR2 YNNKEL (reference sequence). Germline trimming cut 0 bases from V and 2 bases from J; bases unmatched to any gene: 4. The CDR3 contains 15 residues. This chain's CDR3 is CASSQEEGTTYEQYF. The CDR3 region has the DNA TGTGCCAGCAGCCAAGAGGAGGGGACTACCTACGAGCAGTACTTC.

The rearrangement links TRBV20-1 to TRBJ2-7; 7 bases fit TRBD2. The junction had 11 bases not matched to a gene; V was cut back by 1 base and J by 5 bases. From germline, CDR1 is DFQATT and CDR2 SNEGSKA (reference sequence). The CDR3 loop spans 15 amino acids. CDR3 coding DNA: TGCAGTGCTAGAGTTCGAGGGAGGGCCGGGAACGAGCAGTACTTC. Its protein is CSARVRGRAGNEQYF.

This clonotype turned up a few times. The chain is built from TRBV24-1 and TRBJ2-7; 7 bases line up with TRBD2. This CDR3 is built from 13 residues. The V gene's germline CDR1 is KGHDR and CDR2 SFDVKD. V dropped 1 base and J dropped 5; count of bases not matched to a gene: 1. CDR3: CATSDLRGDEQYF. In nucleotides, the CDR3 is TGTGCCACCAGTGATTTACGGGGGGACGAGCAGTACTTC.

V usage is TRBV4-1 and J usage is TRBJ1-1; D gene unclear. Per germline, CDR1 MGHRA and CDR2 YSYEKL. V lost 3 bases to trimming and J lost 0 bases, with 11 bases between them. This CDR3 comprises 15 residues. CDR3 amino acids: CASSQPGDMNTEAFF. The CDR3 DNA follows: TGCGCCAGCAGCCAGCCGGGCGACATGAACACTGAAGCTTTCTTT.

The chain is built from TRBV5-1 and TRBJ2-2; 9 bases fit TRBD1. The germline gives CDR1 SGHRS, CDR2 YFSETQ. After removal of 3 bases from V and 4 bases from J, the junction contained 4 bases not matched to a gene. The CDR3 is 15 residues long. The CDR3 protein is CASSYAGQGTGELFF. DNA for the CDR3: TGCGCCAGCAGCTACGCGGGACAGGGCACCGGGGAGCTGTTTTTT. Full variable domain (outside the CDR3, taken from reference TRBV5-1 and TRBJ2-2): KAGVTQTPRYLIKTRGQQVTLSCSPISGHRSVSWYQQTPGQGLQFLFEYFSETQRNKGNFPGRFSGRQFSNSRSEMNVSTLELGDSALYLCASSYAGQGTGELFFGEGSRLTVL.

The chain employs TRBV7-2 and TRBJ2-1; 8 bases align to TRBD2. The V gene end was trimmed by 1 base and the J gene end by 1 base; junction bases not matched to a gene: 3. CDR3 size: 16 residues. Germline assignment: CDR1 SGHTA and CDR2 FQGNSA. CDR3 amino acids: CASSLVSGRSYNEQFF. DNA of the CDR3: TGTGCCAGCAGCTTAGTCAGCGGGAGATCCTACAATGAGCAGTTCTTC.

The genes are TRBV2 and TRBJ2-1; TRBD2 matches 16 bases. Germline V gene sequence: CDR1 SNHLY, CDR2 FYNNEI. The CDR3 loop spans 17 amino acids. The DNA for the CDR3 is TGTGACACAAAGGGACTAGCGGGAGGGCGTGGCCACAATGAGCAGTTCTTC. Translation: CDTKGLAGGRGHNEQFF.

This clonotype was counted only a few times. The V gene is TRBV20-1, the J gene TRBJ2-1, with 8 bases matching TRBD2. The CDR3 sequence is 15 residues long. Trimming cost V 0 bases and J 6 bases; bases outside gene matches: 7. The germline CDR1 and CDR2 sequences are DFQATT and SNEGSKA (reference sequence). CDR3 loop: CSARDPVAGRNEQFF. The DNA of the CDR3 is TGCAGTGCTAGAGATCCCGTAGCGGGACGCAATGAGCAGTTCTTC.

The chain uses TRBV20-1 and TRBJ1-1; 8 bases are shared with TRBD1. CDR1 and CDR2 from the germline V gene are DFQATT and SNEGSKA (reference sequence). This CDR3 comprises 15 residues. Trimming took 1 base from V and 1 from J; bases not matched to a gene: 5. CDR3 DNA: TGCAGTGCTAGAGTATGGGGGACAGGGAACACTGAAGCTTTCTTT. Residues: CSARVWGTGNTEAFF.

This clonotype was detected many times. The chain has TRBV10-3 and TRBJ2-7; 7 nucleotides align to TRBD1. The CDR3 sequence is 14 residues long. After removal of 4 bases from V and 1 base from J, the junction contained 4 bases not matched to a gene. The germline V gene encodes CDR1 ENHRY and CDR2 SYGVKD. CDR3: CAISGTGRSYEQYF. The CDR3, as DNA: TGTGCCATCAGTGGGACAGGCCGGTCCTACGAGCAGTACTTC.